This TCR beta chain was recovered during a study of human T cells and chemical hapten exposure. This clonotype was recorded many times. Time point described: patch test 2, 6 weeks after DPC sensitization. The treatment was: therapeutic diphenylcyclopropenone sensitization with weekly scalp DPC. This CDR3 comprises 13 residues. Trimming left V 5 bases short and J 6 bases short, with 13 bases between. From germline, CDR1 is SGHTA and CDR2 FQGNSA. Unique molecular identifiers were linked by the library to individual cDNA molecules. TCRdb fed the RACE reads into MiXCR, producing one record per CDR3 protein. The table includes about 42,000 distinct CDR3 sequences, about 8.9% detected once.

This sequence joins TRBV7-2 and TRBJ1-1; D gene ambiguous. This TCR came from a middle-aged woman with alopecia areata. Some clones in this sample may be carry-over from other donors' samples. The sequences come from whole blood, collected in connection with sensitization to the hapten diphenylcyclopropenone (DPC). CDR3 sequence: CASSLHSGAEAFF. CDR3 DNA: TGTGCCAGCAGCCTACATAGCGGGGCTGAAGCTTTCTTT.